A selection of T cell receptor beta chains follows, all from one sample in a study of shared clonotypes between healthy human individuals. Profiled with immunoSEQ multiplex PCR; TCRdb holds only in-frame clones, not every one. The sample shows around 700,000 clones, around 72% of them seen only once. Sample: memory CD4+ T cells sorted from blood. Receptors were obtained from a young woman in good health. Each CDR3 is given with its conserved first and last residue. D genes are given only for firm matches. A clone size is listed for some rows: how often the clone was seen (once, few, many), or a class if it is expanded.

clone size,D gene,J gene,V gene,CDR3 protein,CDR3 DNA
-,-,TRBJ1-2,TRBV28,CASSFGQGRNYGYTF,TGTGCCAGCAGTTTTGGTCAGGGAAGAAACTATGGCTACACCTTC
-,-,TRBJ1-3,TRBV7-2,CASSLFPGASGNTIYF,TGTGCCAGCAGCTTATTCCCAGGGGCCTCTGGAAACACCATATATTTT
-,TRBD2,TRBJ2-7,TRBV11-2,CASSLDPGLAGMQYF,TGTGCCAGCAGCCTAGATCCGGGACTAGCGGGAATGCAGTACTTC
-,-,TRBJ2-1,TRBV19,CASSWSLSPDNEQFF,TGTGCCAGTAGCTGGTCCTTATCCCCGGACAATGAGCAGTTCTTC
-,-,TRBJ2-7,TRBV28,CASGPGVPEQYF,TGTGCCAGCGGGCCGGGTGTACCCGAGCAGTACTTC
-,-,TRBJ1-5,TRBV30,CAWKDSGGAQHF,TGTGCCTGGAAAGACAGTGGGGGGGCCCAGCATTTT
-,-,TRBJ2-7,TRBV21-1,CASSKVRLAGEYEQYF,TGTGCCAGCAGCAAAGTACGACTAGCGGGAGAATACGAGCAGTACTTC
-,TRBD1,TRBJ1-2,TRBV4-1,CASSLPGDRGLYGYTF,TGCGCCAGCAGCCTCCCCGGGGACAGGGGGCTTTATGGCTACACCTTC
once,-,TRBJ2-7,TRBV30,CAWRDEFRDPYEQYF,TGTGCCTGGAGAGATGAGTTTAGGGATCCCTACGAGCAGTACTTC
-,-,TRBJ2-3,TRBV11-2,CASSLLSGQQISTDTQYF,TGTGCCAGCAGCTTACTGTCAGGCCAACAAATTAGCACAGATACGCAGTATTTT
few,TRBD2,TRBJ2-5,TRBV28,CASTSNRAGAETQYF,TGTGCCAGCACGAGCAATCGAGCGGGAGCGGAGACCCAGTACTTC
-,TRBD2,TRBJ2-7,TRBV6-5,CASSYGRLAGDYEQYF,TGTGCCAGCAGTTACGGCCGGCTAGCGGGAGACTACGAGCAGTACTTC
few,-,TRBJ2-3,TRBV14,CASSQQAAGTDTQYF,TGTGCCAGCAGCCAACAGGCCGCTGGCACAGATACGCAGTATTTT
once,TRBD1,TRBJ1-4,TRBV28,CASSLGTGSRKLFF,TGTGCCAGCAGTTTGGGGACAGGGTCGAGGAAACTGTTTTTT
-,TRBD1,TRBJ1-5,TRBV6-5,CASSPGTGNNQPQHF,TGTGCCAGCAGTCCCGGGACAGGGAATAATCAGCCCCAGCATTTT
-,-,TRBJ1-2,TRBV11-2,CASSPTGVDGYTF,TGTGCCAGCAGCCCGACAGGAGTGGATGGCTACACCTTC
-,-,TRBJ1-2,TRBV27,CASSLSRTYGYTF,TGTGCCAGCAGTTTAAGCAGGACCTATGGCTACACCTTC
-,TRBD1,TRBJ2-5,TRBV6-5,CASSRTGGKSETQYF,TGTGCCAGCAGCCGGACAGGGGGTAAATCGGAGACCCAGTACTTC
-,-,TRBJ2-5,TRBV6-1,CASTGGIWGETQYF,TGTGCCAGCACAGGGGGGATCTGGGGAGAGACCCAGTACTTC
-,-,TRBJ1-5,TRBV9,CASSAFLEGPQHF,TGTGCCAGCAGCGCCTTTCTGGAGGGGCCCCAGCATTTT
-,TRBD2,TRBJ2-1,TRBV30,CAWNPLAGAYNEQFF,TGTGCCTGGAACCCTTTAGCGGGAGCCTACAATGAGCAGTTCTTC
once,TRBD1,TRBJ2-7,TRBV28,CASSGTGRSEQYF,TGTGCCAGCAGCGGGACAGGGCGATCCGAGCAGTACTTC
few,-,TRBJ1-4,TRBV2,CASSDPDEKLFF,TGTGCCAGCAGCGACCCAGATGAAAAACTGTTTTTT
-,-,TRBJ1-2,TRBV28,CASSLEDGYTF,TGTGCCAGCAGTTTAGAGGATGGCTACACCTTC
-,-,TRBJ2-6,TRBV18,CASSPRDSMDVLTF,TGTGCCAGCTCACCGCGGGACAGTATGGATGTCCTGACTTTC
few,-,TRBJ1-1,TRBV2,CASSLTRAYFF,TGTGCCAGCAGTCTCACTCGGGCCTATTTCTTT
-,-,TRBJ1-1,TRBV6-1,CASIFVPPSTEAFF,TGTGCCAGCATTTTCGTCCCACCGAGCACTGAAGCTTTCTTT
-,-,TRBJ2-1,TRBV6-1,CASSDYGKQGEQFF,TGTGCCAGCAGTGATTACGGGAAACAAGGGGAGCAGTTCTTC
-,TRBD1,TRBJ2-5,TRBV19,CASSQGGTAQETQYF,TGTGCCAGTAGCCAAGGTGGGACAGCGCAAGAGACCCAGTACTTC
-,-,TRBJ1-1,TRBV7-9,CASSSSAGWDTEAFF,TGTGCCAGCAGCTCATCGGCGGGGTGGGACACTGAAGCTTTCTTT
-,-,TRBJ2-2,TRBV2,CASSEIAVGTGELFF,TGTGCCAGCAGTGAAATAGCTGTCGGAACCGGGGAGCTGTTTTTT
-,-,TRBJ1-1,TRBV19,CASSIDRPMNTEAFF,TGTGCCAGTAGTATAGATCGACCGATGAACACTGAAGCTTTCTTT
-,TRBD2,TRBJ2-3,TRBV7-2,CASSFAGVGNTQYF,TGTGCCAGCAGCTTTGCGGGAGTGGGAAATACGCAGTATTTT
-,TRBD2,TRBJ2-1,TRBV7-9,CASSFATSGRSEQFF,TGTGCCAGCAGCTTTGCGACTAGCGGGAGGAGTGAGCAGTTCTTC
-,-,TRBJ1-2,TRBV6-1,CASTRGLNYGYTF,TGTGCCAGCACCCGGGGATTAAACTATGGCTACACCTTC
-,TRBD2,TRBJ2-7,TRBV7-2,CASSVGASGTEQYF,TGTGCCAGCAGCGTGGGGGCTAGCGGGACCGAGCAGTACTTC
-,-,TRBJ1-1,TRBV5-1,CASSLGDTEAFF,TGCGCCAGCAGCTTGGGGGACACTGAAGCTTTCTTT
-,-,TRBJ2-7,TRBV7-9,CASSEEKQYF,TGTGCCAGCAGCGAGGAAAAGCAGTACTTC
-,TRBD1,TRBJ1-2,TRBV5-1,CASSFGTGGDGYTF,TGCGCCAGCAGCTTCGGGACAGGGGGCGATGGCTACACCTTC
-,-,TRBJ1-1,TRBV2,CASKGQQNTEAFF,TGTGCCAGCAAGGGGCAGCAGAACACTGAAGCTTTCTTT
few,-,TRBJ2-4,TRBV2,CASVGAILAKNIQYF,TGTGCCAGCGTAGGGGCGATTCTAGCCAAAAACATTCAGTACTTC
-,-,TRBJ1-5,TRBV10-3,CAISRGGGSDQPQHF,TGTGCCATCAGCCGGGGGGGAGGGTCGGATCAGCCCCAGCATTTT
-,TRBD1,TRBJ2-7,TRBV11-2,CASRRQGDSYEQYF,TGTGCCAGCAGACGACAGGGGGACTCCTACGAGCAGTACTTC
few,TRBD1,TRBJ2-3,TRBV19,CATATGEGQYF,TGTGCCACCGCTACAGGGGAAGGGCAGTATTTT